One TCR beta chain is described in this entry. The antigen remains undetermined. This entry is derived from a study of radiotherapy plus CTLA-4 blockade in lung cancer. The overall study: Disease control was seen in roughly 30% of patients, objective responses in about 19%. Whole-study findings and limits: Strongest reported response predictors: early blood clone changes and post-radiation interferon-beta. Blood-borne expansion of tumor-derived TCR clones followed radiotherapy plus ipilimumab.

Only in-frame clones appear in the TCRdb table, and some are missing; sequencing was by immunoSEQ multiplex PCR. The sample yields under 45,000 clones, just under 80% seen once. Germline CDR1 ENHRY, CDR2 SYGVKD. V gave up 10 bases and J gave up 2 bases; unmatched junction bases: 5. This CDR3 comprises 13 residues. Focal radiation was given together with CTLA-4 blockade (ipilimumab) to patients with chemo-refractory metastatic non-small-cell lung cancer. The receptor was derived from a human donor with non-small cell lung cancer that progressed on radiotherapy plus ipilimumab. This specimen was peripheral blood, taken from a patient treated with radiotherapy plus ipilimumab. The V call is TRBV10-3, the J call TRBJ2-7, with 10 bases lining up with TRBD1. The CDR3 DNA sequence: TGTGCCAACTCCGGGACAGGGGCCTACGAGCAGTACTTC. Its translation is CANSGTGAYEQYF.